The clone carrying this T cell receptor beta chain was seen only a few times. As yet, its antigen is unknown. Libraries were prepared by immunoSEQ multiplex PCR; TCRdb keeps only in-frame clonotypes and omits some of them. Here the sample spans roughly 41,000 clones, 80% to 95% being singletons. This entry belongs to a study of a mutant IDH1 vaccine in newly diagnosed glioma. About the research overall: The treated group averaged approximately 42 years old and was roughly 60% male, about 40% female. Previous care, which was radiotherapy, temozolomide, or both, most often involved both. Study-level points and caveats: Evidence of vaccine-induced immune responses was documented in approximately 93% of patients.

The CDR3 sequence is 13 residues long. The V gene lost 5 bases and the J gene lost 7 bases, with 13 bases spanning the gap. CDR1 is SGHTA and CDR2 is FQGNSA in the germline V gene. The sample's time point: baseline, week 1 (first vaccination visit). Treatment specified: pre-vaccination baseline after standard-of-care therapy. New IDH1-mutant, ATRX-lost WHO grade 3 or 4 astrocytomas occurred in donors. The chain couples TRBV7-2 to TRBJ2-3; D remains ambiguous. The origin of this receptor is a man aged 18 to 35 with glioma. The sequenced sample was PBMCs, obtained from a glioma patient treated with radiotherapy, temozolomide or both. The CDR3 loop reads CASSATSANTQYF. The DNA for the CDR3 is TGTGCCAGCAGCGCCACTTCGGCTAATACGCAGTATTTT.